This TCR beta chain was profiled in a study of graft-versus-host responses after intestinal transplantation. Study-level background: Anti-thymocyte globulin induction was given to all recipients, followed by tacrolimus and steroids for two to four years. Study-wide results and caveats: GvH clone levels peaked in circulation, and this peak was associated with early post-transplant HvG declines. Recipient bone marrow held GvH clones, some seen earlier in ileum or blood.

The CDR3 has 14 residues. Germline CDR1 reads ENHRY; CDR2 reads SYGVKD. Trimming took 6 bases from V and 4 from J; bases not matched to a gene: 4. This clone was seen only once. The antigen is undetermined. The data were produced by immunoSEQ multiplex PCR, yet TCRdb's version contains in-frame clones alone and is incomplete. The sample shows 11,000 to 15,000 clones, more than 90% of them seen only once. The TCR comes from a human patient who received an intestinal transplant, so some T cells may come from the graft donor. Sequencing was performed on PBMCs, taken 9 days after transplant. The chain combines TRBV10-3 with TRBJ1-5; 9 positions agree with TRBD1. CDR3 residues: CAISPTGGNQPQHF. As DNA, the CDR3 is TGTGCCATCAGCCCGACAGGGGGAAATCAGCCCCAGCATTTT.